The T cell receptor beta chain under discussion was sequenced for a study of cytomegalovirus exposure and HLA in healthy donors. The method was immunoSEQ multiplex PCR; TCRdb's version includes in-frame clones alone and lacks a portion of them. The sample yields about 120,000 clones, approximately 94% seen once. Trimming shortened V by 10 bases and J by 5 bases, and 16 bases separated the two germline ends. This CDR3 is 13 amino acids long. CDR1 SGHDT and CDR2 YYEEEE come from the germline V gene. This TCR was recovered from a man aged 18 to 35 in good health and CMV-seronegative. The chain uses TRBV5-6 and TRBJ1-5; TRBD1 might be the D (6 bases). The sample comprised PBMCs. CDR3 region: CAAFKGGHQPQHF. The CDR3 DNA is TGTGCCGCATTTAAGGGGGGGCATCAGCCCCAGCATTTT. Combining the CDR3 with reference TRBV5-6 and TRBJ1-5 gives the whole variable domain DAGVTQSPTHLIKTRGQQVTLRCSPKSGHDTVSWYQQALGQGPQFIFQYYEEEERQRGNFPDRFSGHQFPNYSSELNVNALLLGDSALYLCAAFKGGHQPQHFGDGTRLSIL.